The rows below give T cell receptor beta chains drawn from one sample of a study of memory CD4+ T cells and cytomegalovirus serostatus. The protocol was immunoSEQ multiplex PCR, while the TCRdb copy is restricted to in-frame clones and leaves out a portion. The sample lists 55,000 to 80,000 clones, roughly three quarters occurring once. Sample: memory CD4+ T cells from blood. These TCRs come from an adult in good health and CMV-seropositive. Each CDR3 is given with its conserved first and last residue. The order of the fields is clone size, D gene, J gene, V gene, CDR3 protein, CDR3 DNA. D genes are given only for firm matches. Rows may omit the clone size; those that give it use once, few, many or a size class.

NA TRBD1 TRBJ2-7 TRBV5-5 CASSLRFRDRGYEQYF TGTGCCAGCAGCCTCCGGTTCCGGGACAGGGGATACGAGCAGTACTTC
NA TRBD2 TRBJ2-1 TRBV19 CASRLAGDRQFF TGTGCCAGCAGACTAGCGGGGGATCGGCAGTTCTTC
NA TRBD1 TRBJ2-3 TRBV6-1 CASSEQGASDTQYF TGTGCCAGCAGTGAACAGGGGGCCTCAGATACGCAGTATTTT
NA NA TRBJ2-3 TRBV6-6 CASSYSGAAEDTQYF TGTGCCAGCAGTTACTCGGGGGCGGCGGAAGATACGCAGTATTTT
NA TRBD1 TRBJ2-7 TRBV18 CASSPLDRDQEHEQYF TGTGCCAGCTCACCCTTGGACAGGGATCAGGAGCACGAGCAGTACTTC
NA TRBD2 TRBJ2-2 TRBV2 CASSERGLGDFTGELFF TGTGCCAGCAGTGAACGGGGACTAGGCGACTTCACCGGGGAGCTGTTTTTT
few NA TRBJ1-1 TRBV7-9 CASSLAGTVGTEAFF TGTGCCAGCAGCTTGGCCGGGACGGTCGGCACTGAAGCTTTCTTT
NA NA TRBJ2-1 TRBV7-6 CASSLGLAYNEQFF TGTGCCAGCAGCTTAGGGCTAGCCTACAATGAGCAGTTCTTC
NA NA TRBJ1-4 TRBV7-9 CASSPESGEKLFF TGTGCCAGCAGCCCGGAATCTGGAGAAAAACTGTTTTTT
NA TRBD1 TRBJ2-3 TRBV4-1 CASSRVTGTVADTQYF TGCGCCAGCAGCCGCGTAACCGGGACAGTAGCAGATACGCAGTATTTT
NA NA TRBJ2-4 TRBV4-2 CASSQEGGGLLAKNIQYF TGTGCCAGCAGCCAAGAGGGCGGGGGCCTGTTAGCCAAAAACATTCAGTACTTC
NA NA TRBJ2-1 TRBV9 CASSPHPANLNEQFF TGTGCCAGCAGCCCCCATCCGGCCAACCTGAATGAGCAGTTCTTC
NA NA TRBJ2-5 TRBV9 CASSFTGLGTQYF TGTGCCAGCAGCTTTACGGGACTCGGGACCCAGTACTTC
few NA TRBJ1-2 TRBV7-2 CASSLVGAQWDGYTF TGTGCCAGCAGCTTAGTAGGGGCACAGTGGGATGGCTACACCTTC
NA TRBD1 TRBJ1-2 TRBV5-1 CASSPGQGYGYTF TGCGCCAGCAGCCCCGGACAGGGATATGGCTACACCTTC
NA TRBD2 TRBJ2-3 TRBV29-1 CSGHTGLASDTQYF TGCAGCGGACACACGGGACTAGCCTCCGATACGCAGTATTTT
NA NA TRBJ2-5 TRBV1 CTSSQEMVAGEGETQYF TGCACCAGCAGCCAAGAGATGGTAGCGGGAGAAGGGGAGACCCAGTACTTC
NA TRBD2 TRBJ2-1 TRBV5-6 CASSPKRTSGLNEQFF TGTGCCAGCAGCCCCAAGCGGACTAGCGGACTCAATGAGCAGTTCTTC
NA NA TRBJ2-7 TRBV6-6 CASSANRVDYEQYF TGTGCCAGCAGTGCTAACCGGGTTGACTACGAGCAGTACTTC
NA NA TRBJ2-3 TRBV4-1 CASSQGGRGTDTQYF TGCGCCAGCAGCCAAGGGGGCAGAGGCACAGATACGCAGTATTTT
NA NA TRBJ2-1 TRBV2 CASSPSEENGEQFF TGTGCCAGCAGTCCTAGCGAGGAGAATGGTGAGCAGTTCTTC
few NA TRBJ1-2 TRBV5-1 CASSWGLGDGGYTF TGCGCCAGCAGCTGGGGGTTGGGGGACGGTGGCTACACCTTC
NA NA TRBJ1-2 TRBV5-8 CASSLGRSNYGYTF TGTGCCAGCAGCTTGGGCAGGAGTAACTATGGCTACACCTTC
few NA TRBJ1-2 TRBV10-1 CASRAGHGYTF TGCGCCAGCAGGGCAGGGCACGGCTACACCTTC
NA NA TRBJ1-5 TRBV27 CASSFWNQPQHF TGTGCCAGCAGTTTTTGGAATCAGCCCCAGCATTTT
NA NA TRBJ2-1 TRBV4-3 CASSQQLATYNEQFF TGCGCCAGCAGCCAACAACTAGCAACCTACAATGAGCAGTTCTTC
NA TRBD2 TRBJ2-5 TRBV7-9 CASSLVRPGGETQYF TGTGCCAGCAGCTTAGTGAGGCCGGGGGGAGAGACCCAGTACTTC
NA NA TRBJ2-5 TRBV27 CASSRLLGETQYF TGTGCCAGCAGCCGCCTCCTGGGAGAGACCCAGTACTTC
NA NA TRBJ2-3 TRBV7-2 CASSPVVGADTQYF TGTGCCAGCAGCCCCGTGGTGGGCGCAGATACGCAGTATTTT
NA NA TRBJ1-2 TRBV12-5 CASGLYANYGYTF TGTGCTAGTGGTTTGTACGCAAACTATGGCTACACCTTC
NA NA TRBJ1-4 TRBV21-1 CASSRGTGAPDATNEKLFF TGTGCCAGCAGCAGGGGGACAGGCGCCCCCGATGCAACTAATGAAAAACTGTTTTTT
NA TRBD2 TRBJ2-1 TRBV19 CASPSSGRDEQFF TGTGCCAGTCCCTCTAGCGGGAGGGATGAGCAGTTCTTC
NA TRBD1 TRBJ1-4 TRBV6-1 CASRTGFGAQEKLFF TGTGCCAGCAGGACAGGGTTTGGGGCTCAGGAAAAACTGTTTTTT
NA TRBD1 TRBJ2-6 TRBV5-1 CASSLSTGGAGANVLTF TGCGCCAGCAGCTTGTCTACAGGGGGCGCCGGGGCCAACGTCCTGACTTTC
few TRBD2 TRBJ2-7 TRBV10-3 CAISEAGLAGVF TGTGCCATCAGTGAGGCTGGACTAGCGGGAGTCTTC
NA TRBD2 TRBJ2-7 TRBV19 CASSIAGGYEQYF TGTGCCAGTAGTATAGCGGGGGGGTACGAGCAGTACTTC
NA NA TRBJ1-2 TRBV6-5 CASTRGAQANYGYTF TGTGCCAGCACCCGAGGGGCGCAAGCTAACTATGGCTACACCTTC